This T cell receptor (beta chain) is drawn from a study of blood T cell repertoires in COVID-19. Study-level background: Samples representing acute and convalescent COVID-19 were sourced from the United States, Italy and Spain. Sample material is recorded as cDNA or gDNA derived from T cells, B-cell-depleted T cells, or PBMCs.

This clone was observed a handful of times. The germline gives CDR1 GTSNPN, CDR2 SVGIG (reference sequence). The V end lost 5 bases, the J end lost 9 bases, and 17 bases lay between the germline ends. The CDR3 has 13 amino acids. In the original workflow: Reference gene primer amplification gave estimated nucleated cell counts. Sequenced by immunoSEQ multiplex PCR; TCRdb stores in-frame clones only, minus some. That table furnishes V, J and clone size, whereas the DNA furnished D and trimming. The top ten hold 1.1% of the sample, which has about 360,000 clones, roughly 86% seen once. The sample comprised peripheral blood. The chain has TRBV30 and TRBJ1-3; D possibly corresponds to TRBD1 (5 bases). The source is a human donor with acute or convalescent COVID-19. The donor label of this sample is uncertain. Written as DNA, the CDR3 is TGTGCCTGGGGACTCGGGGGGGTTGGCACCATATATTTT. The encoded protein is CAWGLGGVGTIYF.